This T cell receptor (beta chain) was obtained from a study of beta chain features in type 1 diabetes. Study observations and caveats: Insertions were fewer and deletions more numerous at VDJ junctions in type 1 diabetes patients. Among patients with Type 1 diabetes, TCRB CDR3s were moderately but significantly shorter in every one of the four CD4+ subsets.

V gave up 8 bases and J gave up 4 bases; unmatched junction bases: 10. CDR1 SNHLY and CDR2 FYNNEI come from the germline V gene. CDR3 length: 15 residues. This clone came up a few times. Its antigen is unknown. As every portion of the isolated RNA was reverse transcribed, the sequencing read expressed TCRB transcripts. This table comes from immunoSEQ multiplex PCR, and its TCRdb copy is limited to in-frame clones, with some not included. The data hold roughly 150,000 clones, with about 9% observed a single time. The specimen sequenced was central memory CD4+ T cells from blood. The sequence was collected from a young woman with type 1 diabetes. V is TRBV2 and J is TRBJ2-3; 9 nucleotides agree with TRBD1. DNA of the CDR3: TGTGCCAGCGGATGGACAGGGGTCGGCGCAGATACGCAGTATTTT. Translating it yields CASGWTGVGADTQYF.